Presented here are 32 T cell receptor beta chains from one specimen sequenced in a study of neoadjuvant anti-PD-1 for oral cavity cancer. Measured with immunoSEQ multiplex PCR; TCRdb has only the in-frame clones, and not every one. Found here are fewer than 7,000 clones, approximately 74% of them singletons; the top ten hold approximately 2.6%. Sample: PBMCs, taken before nivolumab (anti-PD-1) treatment. The receptor set was obtained from a person aged 35-79 years with oral cavity squamous cell carcinoma.

This chain's CDR3 is CASSLDGTRTDTQYF. DNA for the CDR3: TGTGCCAGCAGCTTAGATGGGACCCGGACAGATACGCAGTATTTT. The chain carries TRBV11-2 and TRBJ2-3, with D perhaps being TRBD1 or TRBD2 (5 bases each). V gave up 0 bases and J gave up 3 bases, with 10 bases separating them. The V gene's germline CDR1 is SGHAT and CDR2 FQNNGV. The CDR3 spans 15 residues.

The chain is built from TRBV10-1 and TRBJ2-1; D is perhaps TRBD1 (5 bases). The CDR3 runs 14 residues. V was shortened by 6 bases and J by 4 bases, with 13 bases between the two germline ends. Germline lookup yields CDR1 WNHNN and CDR2 SYGVQD (reference sequence). The CDR3 protein is CASRVDREYNEQFF. Written as DNA, the CDR3 is TGCGCCAGCAGGGTAGACAGAGAATACAATGAGCAGTTCTTC.

The genes are TRBV29-1 and TRBJ2-3, with 7 positions matching TRBD1. The germline V gene has CDR1 SQVTM and CDR2 ANQGSEA. The CDR3 contains 14 residues. V trimming: 6 bases; J trimming: 1 base; junction bases outside the gene matches: 7. The CDR3 sequence is CSVESGTGTDTQYF. CDR3 in DNA: TGCAGCGTAGAGTCCGGGACAGGCACAGATACGCAGTATTTT.

By share, this clone ranks as large. This rearrangement joins TRBV9 to TRBJ2-4, with D perhaps being TRBD1 or TRBD2 (6 bases each). V was pared by 0 bases and J by 0 bases, with 10 bases between. Germline V gene data show CDR1 as SGDLS and CDR2 as YYNGEE. The CDR3 covers 16 residues. CDR3 bases: TGTGCCAGCAGCGTAGAGGGGGGAGTAGCCAAAAACATTCAGTACTTC. The encoded protein is CASSVEGGVAKNIQYF.

The chain has TRBV10-3 and TRBJ1-1, with 10 bases fitting TRBD1. The germline V gene encodes CDR1 ENHRY and CDR2 SYGVKD. After removal of 0 bases from V and 1 base from J, the junction contained 11 bases not matched to a gene. This CDR3 comprises 19 residues. The CDR3 region is CAISESVIGQGGENTEAFF. The CDR3 DNA sequence: TGTGCCATCAGTGAGTCAGTTATAGGACAGGGGGGAGAGAACACTGAAGCTTTCTTT.

The V gene is TRBV6-1, the J gene TRBJ1-5, with TRBD1 as a possible D gene (5 bases). Germline V gene lookup returns CDR1 MNHNS and CDR2 SASEGT. Trimming shortened V by 3 bases and J by 0 bases, and 12 bases separated the two germline ends. This CDR3 has 16 amino acids. The CDR3: CASSEAEGTSNQPQHF. The CDR3 region has the DNA TGTGCCAGCAGTGAGGCGGAAGGGACTAGCAATCAGCCCCAGCATTTT.

J is TRBJ1-2 and V is TRBV2; D remains ambiguous. The CDR3 is 12 residues long. V lost 8 bases and J 6 bases, leaving 13 bases between the germline ends. CDR1 and CDR2 (germline): SNHLY, FYNNEI. The CDR3 reads CASYTGVDGYTF. DNA of the CDR3: TGTGCCAGCTACACGGGTGTCGATGGCTACACCTTC.

The chain uses TRBV6-5 and TRBJ1-5, with 7 bases lining up with TRBD1. Germline V gene sequence: CDR1 MNHEY, CDR2 SVGAGI. CDR3 length: 15 amino acids. V lost 6 bases and J lost 1; bases outside the gene matches: 6. The chain's CDR3 is CASRATGASNQPQHF. CDR3 in DNA: TGTGCCAGCAGAGCTACAGGGGCAAGCAATCAGCCCCAGCATTTT.

The V gene is TRBV19, the J gene TRBJ1-1; no clear D. The CDR3 extends over 13 amino acids. Looked up from germline, CDR1 is LNHDA and CDR2 is SQIVND (reference sequence). Trimming shortened V by 2 bases and J by 1 base, and 5 bases separated the two germline ends. CDR3 region: CASSILGNTEAFF. CDR3 in DNA: TGTGCCAGTAGTATATTAGGGAACACTGAAGCTTTCTTT.

The chain couples TRBV27 to TRBJ1-1, with TRBD1 as a possible D gene (5 bases). There are 14 residues in the CDR3. V shed 10 bases and J shed 0 bases, with 15 bases lying between them. Germline assignment: CDR1 MNHEY and CDR2 SMNVEV (reference sequence). CDR3 in amino acids: CANQTVTMNTEAFF. As DNA, the CDR3 is TGTGCCAACCAGACAGTGACCATGAACACTGAAGCTTTCTTT.

The V gene is TRBV27, the J gene TRBJ2-2; unclear D gene. V shed 2 bases and J shed 2 bases, with 6 bases lying between them. The V gene's germline CDR1 is MNHEY and CDR2 SMNVEV (reference sequence). The CDR3 is 14 amino acids. As DNA, the CDR3 is TGTGCCAGCAGTTTAACGGAAAACACCGGGGAGCTGTTTTTT. This translates into CASSLTENTGELFF.

The chain carries TRBV5-4 and TRBJ2-3, with 7 bases matching TRBD1. V shed 4 bases, J shed 3 bases, and the junction held 5 bases outside the gene matches. The CDR3 runs 14 residues. Germline CDR1 reads SGHNT; CDR2 reads YYREEE (reference sequence). Here the CDR3 reads CASSNPTGTDTQYF. In DNA, the CDR3 is TGTGCCAGCAGCAATCCGACAGGGACAGATACGCAGTATTTT.

This chain links TRBV11-2 with TRBJ2-1; perhaps TRBD1 as D (6 bases). V was trimmed by 7 bases and J by 3 bases, leaving 22 bases between them. This CDR3 has 17 amino acids. CDR1 and CDR2 from the germline V gene are SGHAT and FQNNGV. The CDR3 protein is CASIQVGDTVNYNEQFF. The DNA of the CDR3 is TGTGCCAGCATCCAGGTAGGGGACACCGTGAACTACAATGAGCAGTTCTTC.

The count of this clone is one. The rearrangement uses TRBV2 and TRBJ2-7; the D gene is possibly TRBD2 (6 bases). V shed 5 bases and J shed 2 bases, with 10 bases lying between them. The CDR3 has 13 amino acids. The germline V gene encodes CDR1 SNHLY and CDR2 FYNNEI. The DNA for the CDR3 is TGTGCCAGCAGTCCCGGGACTCCCTACGAGCAGTACTTC. As protein: CASSPGTPYEQYF.

V is TRBV11-2 and J is TRBJ2-5, with D maybe TRBD2 (6 bases). This CDR3 is 17 amino acids long. Trimming left V 5 bases short and J 4 bases short, with 23 bases between. CDR1 SGHAT and CDR2 FQNNGV come from the germline V gene. The CDR3 coding sequence is TGTGCCAGCAGCCCTCGATTTTTGGCGGGAATATTAGAGACCCAGTACTTC. It encodes CASSPRFLAGILETQYF.

The genes are TRBV5-6 and TRBJ1-2, with 8 bases matching TRBD1. The CDR3 runs to 14 residues. V trimming: 5 bases; J trimming: 2 bases; junction bases outside the gene matches: 5. The germline CDR1 and CDR2 sequences are SGHDT and YYEEEE. The CDR3 loop is CASSPGGANYGYTF. DNA of the CDR3: TGTGCCAGCAGTCCAGGGGGCGCGAACTATGGCTACACCTTC.

The chain links TRBV10-1 to TRBJ1-2; no definite D call. CDR1 WNHNN and CDR2 SYGVQD come from the germline V gene (reference sequence). The CDR3 extends over 14 amino acids. V was cut by 0 bases and J by 7 bases, with 12 bases left in between. CDR3 region: CASSESPGMGGYTF. CDR3 coding DNA: TGCGCCAGCAGTGAGTCGCCCGGGATGGGTGGCTACACCTTC.

V usage is TRBV6-1 and J usage is TRBJ1-4; perhaps TRBD1 as D (5 bases). V was trimmed by 1 base and J by 6 bases, leaving 9 bases between them. The CDR3 length is 14 residues. CDR1 is MNHNS and CDR2 is SASEGT in the germline V gene. The CDR3 DNA sequence: TGTGCCAGCAGTGAAGTTAGGGGTGATGAAAAACTGTTTTTT. It encodes CASSEVRGDEKLFF.

The rearrangement uses TRBV7-8 and TRBJ2-3; 8 bases are a match to TRBD1. This CDR3 has 17 residues. CDR1 is SGHVS, CDR2 FQNEAQ, per germline. V trimming: 2 bases; J trimming: 4 bases; junction bases outside the gene matches: 11. The CDR3, as DNA: TGTGCCAGCAGCTTAAGGTCTGGCAGGGGGCGATCAGATACGCAGTATTTT. This translates into CASSLRSGRGRSDTQYF.

The chain carries TRBV18 and TRBJ1-1; D ambiguous. The CDR3 runs 15 residues. Germline assignment: CDR1 KGHSH and CDR2 LQKENI. Trimming took off 2 bases at V and 1 base at J, with 11 bases between the two ends. The CDR3 DNA sequence: TGTGCCAGCTCACCATCGGCAGGAACGAACACTGAAGCTTTCTTT. Protein: CASSPSAGTNTEAFF.

In the case of this clone: Germline is not matched at one junction end, which may reflect a read error. The chain uses TRBV5-1 and TRBJ1-5, with 8 bases that match TRBD1. The CDR3 totals 15 residues. Looked up from germline, CDR1 is SGHRS and CDR2 is YFSETQ. CDR3 loop: CASSLGQDSNQPQHF. The CDR3, as DNA: TGCGCCAGCAGTTTGGGACAGGATAGCAATCAGCCCCAGCATTTT.

The rearrangement links TRBV7-2 to TRBJ1-1; D unclear. Trimming stripped 1 base from V and 1 base from J, with 7 bases between. CDR1 SGHTA and CDR2 FQGNSA come from the germline V gene. The CDR3 runs 14 residues. The CDR3 region is CASSLGRTNTEAFF. CDR3 bases: TGTGCCAGCAGCTTAGGCCGAACGAACACTGAAGCTTTCTTT.

The J gene is TRBJ1-2, the V gene TRBV7-2, with 12 bases fitting TRBD1. CDR1 is SGHTA and CDR2 is FQGNSA in the germline V gene. This CDR3 comprises 15 residues. Germline trimming cut 5 bases from V and 3 bases from J; bases unmatched to any gene: 4. The CDR3 region has the DNA TGTGCCAGCAGCCCCGGGACAGGGGGCGACTATGGCTACACCTTC. Translated: CASSPGTGGDYGYTF. Looking up the rest from reference TRBV7-2 and TRBJ1-2 gives the full variable domain: GAGVSQSPSNKVTEKGKDVELRCDPISGHTALYWYRQSLGQGLEFLIYFQGNSAPDKSGLPSDRFSAERTGGSVSTLTIQRTQQEDSAVYLCASSPGTGGDYGYTFGSGTRLTVV.

The gene calls are TRBV4-1 and TRBJ2-2; 10 bases are a match to TRBD1. Trimming removed 5 bases from V and 3 bases from J; junction bases left unmatched: 15. CDR1 MGHRA and CDR2 YSYEKL come from the germline V gene. The CDR3 covers 19 residues. As DNA, the CDR3 is TGCGCCAGCAGCGGCACCCGGCTTCCGGGACAGGGGTACACCGGGGAGCTGTTTTTT. This gives the protein CASSGTRLPGQGYTGELFF.

The chain is built from TRBV9 and TRBJ1-5; no clear D gene. The V end was cut by 0 bases, the J end by 6 bases, with 10 bases between. Germline V gene lookup returns CDR1 SGDLS and CDR2 YYNGEE. This CDR3 is 14 amino acids long. This chain's CDR3 is CASSVDWTGQPQHF. The CDR3 DNA sequence: TGTGCCAGCAGCGTAGACTGGACTGGTCAGCCCCAGCATTTT.

The gene calls are TRBV9 and TRBJ2-1; perhaps TRBD1 as D (7 bases). Trimming pared 0 bases from V and 9 bases from J, leaving 16 bases between. The CDR3 totals 15 residues. The germline V gene has CDR1 SGDLS and CDR2 YYNGEE. CDR3 in amino acids: CASSVGPQGGGEQFF. As DNA, the CDR3 is TGTGCCAGCAGCGTAGGGCCGCAGGGGGGCGGTGAGCAGTTCTTC.

V and J are TRBV5-4 and TRBJ1-2, with D perhaps TRBD1 (5 bases). The V end was cut by 2 bases, the J end by 8 bases, with 19 bases between. The germline V gene has CDR1 SGHNT and CDR2 YYREEE (reference sequence). CDR3 length: 15 residues. CDR3 residues: CASSFLSQGSRGYTF. As DNA, the CDR3 is TGTGCCAGCAGCTTCCTTTCCCAGGGTTCGAGAGGCTACACCTTC.

The chain joins TRBV21-1 to TRBJ1-2. TRBV21-1 is assigned pseudogene status. This CDR3 contains 21 residues. This CDR3 is CASSGRIKTETNPDRGYGYTF. In nucleotides, the CDR3 is TGTGCCAGCAGCGGTAGGATTAAGACGGAGACTAACCCTGACCGGGGGTATGGCTACACCTTC.

This clone has a handful of counts. V is TRBV6-6 and J is TRBJ1-3; D possibly corresponds to TRBD1 (6 bases). Trimming shortened V by 6 bases and J by 4 bases, and 19 bases separated the two germline ends. Germline V gives CDR1 MNHNY, CDR2 SVGAGI (reference sequence). The length of the CDR3 is 16 residues. The CDR3, as DNA: TGTGCCAGCAGCCCTCTAATACAGGGAGCCGGAAACACCATATATTTT. Its translation: CASSPLIQGAGNTIYF.

V and J are TRBV7-9 and TRBJ1-1, with D uncertain. The V gene lost 5 bases and the J gene lost 1 base, with 11 bases spanning the gap. The CDR3 loop spans 14 amino acids. Germline V gene lookup returns CDR1 SEHNR and CDR2 FQNEAQ (reference sequence). CDR3 nucleotide sequence: TGTGCCAGCAGCCCGGTCGGAGAGAACACTGAAGCTTTCTTT. Translation: CASSPVGENTEAFF.

The CDR3 sequence: CASSQTGGSGSPLHF. The CDR3 DNA reads as TGTGCCAGCAGTCAGACAGGGGGTAGCGGTTCACCCCTCCACTTT. The rearrangement uses TRBV25-1 and TRBJ1-6; the match to TRBD1 covers 9 bases. V lost 5 bases to trimming and J lost 9 bases; unmatched junction nucleotides: 8. Germline V gene sequence: CDR1 MGHDK, CDR2 SYGVNS. This CDR3 spans 15 amino acids. The full variable domain, completed using reference TRBV25-1 and TRBJ1-6, is EADIYQTPRYLVIGTGKKITLECSQTMGHDKMYWYQQDPGMELHLIHYSYGVNSTEKGDLSSESTVSRIRTEHFPLTLESARPSHTSQYLCASSQTGGSGSPLHFGNGTRLTVT.

The chain has TRBV2 and TRBJ2-7, with 7 bases matching TRBD1. In germline, CDR1 is SNHLY, CDR2 FYNNEI. Trimming at V came to 7 bases and at J to 2 bases, leaving 5 bases not matched to a gene. The CDR3 is 13 residues long. The CDR3 bases are TGTGCCAGCACCAGGCAGGGGGCCTACGAGCAGTACTTC. Protein: CASTRQGAYEQYF. The whole variable domain, remainder taken from reference TRBV2 and TRBJ2-7, is EPEVTQTPSHQVTQMGQEVILRCVPISNHLYFYWYRQILGQKVEFLVSFYNNEISEKSEIFDDQFSVERPDGSNFTLKIRSTKLEDSAMYFCASTRQGAYEQYFGPGTRLTVT.